The 19 T cell receptor beta chains below come from one sample, sequenced in a study of shared clonotypes between healthy human individuals. The repertoire was sequenced with immunoSEQ multiplex PCR; TCRdb's copy has only in-frame clones and lacks some. Of 800,000 to 1,200,000 clones in the sample, approximately 80% were seen once. Input material: memory CD4+ T cells from PBMCs. This sample's subset: CD45RA-negative fraction. The receptors stem from a man aged 18-30 years in good health. Some clones in this sample may be carry-over from other donors' samples.

The genes are TRBV5-1 and TRBJ2-5; 7 bases are shared with TRBD2. CDR1 is SGHRS, CDR2 YFSETQ, per germline. This CDR3 comprises 14 residues. Trimming removed 6 bases from V and 5 bases from J; junction bases left unmatched: 10. The CDR3: CASTSGGERETQYF. The CDR3 bases are TGCGCCAGCACATCTGGGGGGGAGAGGGAGACCCAGTACTTC.

This rearrangement joins TRBV7-2 to TRBJ2-7; 7 bases are a match to TRBD1. CDR1 SGHTA and CDR2 FQGNSA come from the germline V gene. CDR3 size: 13 residues. The ends lost 6 bases at V and 5 bases at J; junction bases unmatched: 7. The CDR3 nucleotides read TGTGCCAGCAGAGCAGGGGGTTACCACGAGCAGTACTTC. It specifies CASRAGGYHEQYF.

The table lists this clone with a few counts. The chain links TRBV7-2 to TRBJ1-5; D gene ambiguous. CDR3 length: 13 amino acids. The germline V and J ends were trimmed by 4 bases and 4 bases, with 8 bases remaining between them. Germline values: CDR1 SGHTA, CDR2 FQGNSA. CDR3 protein: CASSSQNNQPQHF. The CDR3 region has the DNA TGTGCCAGCAGCTCCCAGAATAATCAGCCCCAGCATTTT.

The chain employs TRBV28 and TRBJ2-7; 10 bases line up with TRBD1. J gave up 0 bases and V 6 bases, and 2 bases lay outside the gene matches. Looked up from germline, CDR1 is MDHEN and CDR2 is SYDVKM. The CDR3 has 14 residues. This CDR3 reads CASSWTGGSYEQYF. CDR3 in DNA: TGTGCCAGCAGCTGGACAGGGGGCTCCTACGAGCAGTACTTC.

CDR3 nucleotide sequence: TGTGCCAGCAGCTTGTCCAGGGCCAGCACAGATACGCAGTATTTT. This encodes CASSLSRASTDTQYF. The rearrangement uses TRBV7-9 and TRBJ2-3; D is possibly TRBD1 (5 bases). Germline V gene sequence: CDR1 SEHNR, CDR2 FQNEAQ (reference sequence). The CDR3 consists of 15 residues. Trimming shortened V by 3 bases and J by 0 bases, and 10 bases separated the two germline ends. Full variable domain (outside the CDR3, taken from reference TRBV7-9 and TRBJ2-3): DTGVSQNPRHKITKRGQNVTFRCDPISEHNRLYWYRQTLGQGPEFLTYFQNEAQLEKSRLLSDRFSAERPKGSFSTLEIQRTEQGDSAMYLCASSLSRASTDTQYFGPGTRLTVL.

This clone showed up just a few times. V gene TRBV18 combines with J gene TRBJ1-1, with D hard to call. Germline V gene data show CDR1 as KGHSH and CDR2 as LQKENI. The V end lost 8 bases, the J end lost 2 bases, and 9 bases lay between the germline ends. CDR3 length: 12 residues. The CDR3: CASTDGNTEAFF. The CDR3 DNA is TGTGCCAGCACCGATGGAAACACTGAAGCTTTCTTT.

V usage is TRBV30 and J usage is TRBJ1-3, with a weak D call TRBD1 (6 bases). Germline CDR1 GTSNPN, CDR2 SVGIG (reference sequence). The CDR3 sequence is 13 residues long. V lost 2 bases, J lost 2 bases, and 7 bases lay in between. The CDR3 DNA is TGTGCCTGGAGTCAGGGGCCTGGAAACACCATATATTTT. As protein: CAWSQGPGNTIYF.

V and J are TRBV28 and TRBJ2-5; 7 bases map to TRBD2. Germline CDR1 is MDHEN and CDR2 is SYDVKM. The J segment lost 5 bases and the V segment lost 4 bases, leaving 13 bases of the junction unmatched. There are 16 residues in the CDR3. CDR3 coding DNA: TGTGCCAGCAGTTCCATCCTAGCGGAGCTTACGGAGACCCAGTACTTC. This sequence encodes CASSSILAELTETQYF. The full variable domain, in which reference TRBV28 and TRBJ2-5 provide the parts outside the CDR3, is DVKVTQSSRYLVKRTGEKVFLECVQDMDHENMFWYRQDPGLGLRLIYFSYDVKMKEKGDIPEGYSVSREKKERFSLILESASTNQTSMYLCASSSILAELTETQYFGPGTRLLVL.

The chain combines TRBV11-2 with TRBJ2-7; TRBD1 matches 12 bases. Trimming took 5 bases from V and 6 from J; bases not matched to a gene: 5. The CDR3 sequence is 14 residues long. Germline CDR1 is SGHAT and CDR2 is FQNNGV. The CDR3 DNA sequence: TGTGCCAGCAGCCCGGGACAGGGGGCGGCCGAGCAGTACTTC. Translation: CASSPGQGAAEQYF.

V and J are TRBV7-9 and TRBJ2-2, with D tentatively TRBD2 (5 bases). V was pared by 5 bases and J by 1 base, with 20 bases between. The CDR3 has 18 amino acids. Germline V gene data show CDR1 as SEHNR and CDR2 as FQNEAQ (reference sequence). The CDR3 nucleotides read TGTGCCAGCAGCACAATGCGGGTTCAAAGGAAGAACACCGGGGAGCTGTTTTTT. Translation gives CASSTMRVQRKNTGELFF.

The gene calls are TRBV6-1 and TRBJ1-3; D gene uncertain. Germline V CDR1 and CDR2: MNHNS, SASEGT. The CDR3 extends over 13 amino acids. V dropped 1 base and J dropped 7 bases, with 8 bases sitting between them. The CDR3 nucleotides are TGTGCCAGCAGTGAAGAGAGCGGGAACACCATATATTTT. This gives the protein CASSEESGNTIYF.

This rearrangement joins TRBV6-5 to TRBJ2-7, with D possibly TRBD2 on 6 matching bases. Trimming pared 2 bases from V and 0 bases from J, leaving 11 bases between. In germline, CDR1 is MNHEY, CDR2 SVGAGI. The CDR3 is 15 amino acids. The chain's CDR3 is CASSYPATSSYEQYF. The DNA of the CDR3 is TGTGCCAGCAGTTACCCCGCGACTAGCTCCTACGAGCAGTACTTC.

The J gene is TRBJ2-3, the V gene TRBV7-3, with a tentative D call TRBD2 (6 bases). The CDR3 consists of 15 residues. Germline CDR1 and CDR2: SGHTA and FQGTGA. V was shortened by 5 bases and J by 6 bases, with 18 bases between the two germline ends. The CDR3 region is CASSRGSRVEDTQYF. The CDR3 DNA reads as TGTGCCAGCAGCCGGGGGTCCAGGGTGGAGGATACGCAGTATTTT.

The chain employs TRBV2 and TRBJ2-5; D not certain. From germline, CDR1 is SNHLY and CDR2 FYNNEI. V dropped 2 bases and J dropped 14 bases, with 15 bases sitting between them. The CDR3 totals 12 residues. CDR3: CASSEQWSRTYF. The CDR3, as DNA: TGTGCCAGCAGTGAACAATGGAGCAGGACCTACTTC.

The genes are TRBV7-2 and TRBJ2-1, with 7 positions matching TRBD2. Germline CDR1 SGHTA, CDR2 FQGNSA. The ends lost 4 bases at V and 0 bases at J; junction bases unmatched: 12. This CDR3 is built from 18 residues. The CDR3 here is CASSYITWGGSSYNEQFF. DNA of the CDR3: TGTGCCAGCAGCTATATAACCTGGGGCGGGAGCTCCTACAATGAGCAGTTCTTC.

This rearrangement joins TRBV28 to TRBJ1-4; D remains ambiguous. The CDR3 has 14 amino acids. Trimming removed 3 bases at V and 0 bases at J, with 5 bases between. Germline V lookup: CDR1 MDHEN, CDR2 SYDVKM. The CDR3 DNA is TGTGCCAGCAGTTTCACTGCAACTAATGAAAAACTGTTTTTT. Residues: CASSFTATNEKLFF. Together with reference TRBV28 and TRBJ1-4, the CDR3 gives the full variable domain: DVKVTQSSRYLVKRTGEKVFLECVQDMDHENMFWYRQDPGLGLRLIYFSYDVKMKEKGDIPEGYSVSREKKERFSLILESASTNQTSMYLCASSFTATNEKLFFGSGTQLSVL.

V and J are TRBV7-2 and TRBJ1-3, with D unclear. Germline V gene data show CDR1 as SGHTA and CDR2 as FQGNSA. V shed 2 bases and J shed 4 bases, with 6 bases lying between them. This CDR3 region has 13 residues. The CDR3 region is CASSLPVGNTIYF. Written as DNA, the CDR3 is TGTGCCAGCAGCTTACCCGTCGGAAACACCATATATTTT. Looking up the rest from reference TRBV7-2 and TRBJ1-3 gives the full variable domain: GAGVSQSPSNKVTEKGKDVELRCDPISGHTALYWYRQSLGQGLEFLIYFQGNSAPDKSGLPSDRFSAERTGGSVSTLTIQRTQQEDSAVYLCASSLPVGNTIYFGEGSWLTVV.

This chain joins TRBV15 and TRBJ1-5; the match to TRBD1 covers 9 bases. Germline CDR1 LNHNV, CDR2 YYDKDF (reference sequence). J gave up 3 bases and V 0 bases, and 6 bases lay outside the gene matches. The CDR3 covers 17 residues. The CDR3 reads CATSRDSGTGYNQPQHF. CDR3 in DNA: TGTGCCACCAGCAGAGATTCCGGGACAGGGTACAATCAGCCCCAGCATTTT.

V is TRBV15 and J is TRBJ2-7; 12 bases fit TRBD2. CDR3 length: 16 residues. CDR1 LNHNV and CDR2 YYDKDF come from the germline V gene (reference sequence). V dropped 1 base and J dropped 7; count of bases not matched to a gene: 8. CDR3 DNA sequence: TGTGCCACCAGCAGAGTGCTAGCGGGAGGGCCTGGAGAGCAGTACTTC. Amino acid sequence: CATSRVLAGGPGEQYF.